These 32 T cell receptor beta chains were all obtained from the same sample, sequenced in a study of PD-1 blockade in classical Hodgkin lymphoma. Following autologous stem cell transplantation, relapse occurred in every patient, and exposure to brentuximab vedotin varied. Starting with thawed PBMCs, CD4+ T cells were purified by magnetic negative selection. Measured with immunoSEQ multiplex PCR; TCRdb has only the in-frame clones, and not every one. The sample has 10,000 to 15,000 clones; approximately 79% are singletons. Sample: CD4+ T cells from blood, taken at baseline. These receptors all stem from a human donor with classical Hodgkin lymphoma.

For the CDR3, the DNA is TGTGCCAGTAGTAGATGGCTGAACACTGAAGCTTTCTTT. Amino acids: CASSRWLNTEAFF. The chain carries TRBV19 and TRBJ1-1, with D hard to call. The CDR3 has 13 residues. Trimming pared 4 bases from V and 0 bases from J, leaving 6 bases between. Looked up from germline, CDR1 is LNHDA and CDR2 is SQIVND (reference sequence).

The chain couples TRBV7-3 to TRBJ2-2; D gene ambiguous. There are 15 residues in the CDR3. Trimming left V 4 bases short and J 6 bases short, with 15 bases between. From germline, CDR1 is SGHTA and CDR2 FQGTGA. The CDR3 region is CASSSFTPGSGELFF. CDR3 coding DNA: TGTGCCAGCAGCTCCTTCACCCCCGGCTCCGGGGAGCTGTTTTTT.

The chain carries TRBV2 and TRBJ1-6, with D hard to call. Germline loops: CDR1 SNHLY, CDR2 FYNNEI. Trimming removed 6 bases at V and 5 bases at J, with 8 bases between. The CDR3 length is 13 residues. The CDR3: CASRVSNNSPLHF. CDR3 coding DNA: TGTGCCAGCAGGGTCAGTAATAATTCACCCCTCCACTTT.

The V gene is TRBV9, the J gene TRBJ2-3; D is possibly TRBD2 (6 bases). Trimming cost V 0 bases and J 0 bases, with 8 bases left between them. The CDR3 sequence is 15 residues long. Germline values: CDR1 SGDLS, CDR2 YYNGEE. The CDR3 reads CASSVVEGSTDTQYF. For the CDR3, the DNA is TGTGCCAGCAGCGTAGTGGAGGGTAGCACAGATACGCAGTATTTT.

The V gene is TRBV5-5, the J gene TRBJ1-2; D might be TRBD1 (5 bases). V dropped 2 bases and J dropped 6 bases, with 17 bases sitting between them. The CDR3 is 15 amino acids. From germline, CDR1 is SGHKS and CDR2 YYEKEE (reference sequence). The CDR3 DNA reads TGTGCCAGCAGCTTTCGTCCGGGAGGGACGAATGGCTACACCTTC. Amino acid sequence: CASSFRPGGTNGYTF.

This chain connects TRBV6-5 to TRBJ2-4, with 8 bases matching TRBD1. The CDR3 runs 16 residues. Germline CDR1 MNHEY, CDR2 SVGAGI. The trim removed 0 bases at V and 6 bases at J, leaving 7 bases unmatched. CDR3: CASSYSRTGQGNIQYF. The CDR3 DNA reads as TGTGCCAGCAGTTACTCCCGGACAGGGCAGGGAAACATTCAGTACTTC.

The chain links TRBV19 to TRBJ2-7; 8 bases are shared with TRBD2. V dropped 4 bases and J dropped 5; count of bases not matched to a gene: 19. The CDR3 is 18 residues long. The germline gives CDR1 LNHDA, CDR2 SQIVND (reference sequence). Here the CDR3 reads CASSTTDLGREFHNEQYF. The CDR3 DNA sequence: TGTGCCAGTAGTACGACCGATCTCGGGAGGGAATTTCATAACGAGCAGTACTTC.

This clone was found once. The rearrangement links TRBV28 to TRBJ2-5; TRBD2 matches 7 bases. Germline CDR1 reads MDHEN; CDR2 reads SYDVKM. J gave up 1 base and V 2 bases, and 7 bases lay outside the gene matches. The CDR3 is 16 amino acids. Here the CDR3 reads CASSLGLQRGQETQYF. The CDR3 bases are TGTGCCAGCAGTTTAGGCTTACAGCGGGGCCAAGAGACCCAGTACTTC.

The chain combines TRBV7-3 with TRBJ2-2; possibly TRBD1 or TRBD2 for D (5 bases each). CDR1 is SGHTA, CDR2 FQGTGA, per germline. This CDR3 region has 16 residues. V lost 1 base and J 0 bases, leaving 9 bases between the germline ends. The CDR3 sequence: CASSLRGSANTGELFF. In DNA, the CDR3 is TGTGCCAGCAGCTTAAGGGGGTCAGCGAACACCGGGGAGCTGTTTTTT.

This chain uses TRBV18 with TRBJ2-5; 8 nucleotides align to TRBD2. V lost 4 bases to trimming and J lost 3 bases; unmatched junction nucleotides: 7. The CDR3 runs to 15 residues. Germline values: CDR1 KGHSH, CDR2 LQKENI. The CDR3 loop reads CASSLQRGREETQYF. CDR3 in DNA: TGTGCCAGCTCACTTCAGCGGGGGCGAGAAGAGACCCAGTACTTC.

The chain uses TRBV27 and TRBJ2-6; D is possibly TRBD1 (7 bases). V lost 2 bases to trimming and J lost 0 bases, with 11 bases between them. CDR1 and CDR2 (germline): MNHEY, SMNVEV (reference sequence). The CDR3 totals 17 residues. CDR3 coding DNA: TGTGCCAGCAGTTTAGGGCAGGGGGGCTCTGGGGCCAACGTCCTGACTTTC. Translated, it gives CASSLGQGGSGANVLTF.

This clone was recorded only once. The chain combines TRBV14 with TRBJ2-1, with D possibly being TRBD1 (5 bases). V was clipped by 1 base and J by 5 bases, with 12 bases between them. The germline V gene encodes CDR1 SGHDN and CDR2 FVKESK. The CDR3 is 15 amino acids. The DNA of the CDR3 is TGTGCCAGCAGCCAAGTCCCAGGGATCAACAATGAGCAGTTCTTC. Its protein product is CASSQVPGINNEQFF.

The chain carries TRBV18 and TRBJ2-7; the match to TRBD2 covers 8 bases. The ends lost 4 bases at V and 5 bases at J; junction bases unmatched: 10. The CDR3 is 15 amino acids. Looked up from germline, CDR1 is KGHSH and CDR2 is LQKENI. The CDR3 nucleotides read TGTGCCAGCTCACGATCGGGGGGGCCTCCCGACGAGCAGTACTTC. Protein sequence: CASSRSGGPPDEQYF.

This chain links TRBV5-6 with TRBJ2-2, with 7 bases aligning to TRBD2. The CDR3 has 17 amino acids. Germline-derived CDR1 and CDR2 are SGHDT and YYEEEE. Losses at the gene ends were 2 bases for V and 3 bases for J; bases not matched to a gene: 10. The CDR3 here is CASSLIPGLADTGELFF. For the CDR3, the DNA is TGTGCCAGCAGCTTAATCCCGGGGCTAGCGGACACCGGGGAGCTGTTTTTT.

This clone was found a few times. The chain joins TRBV7-2 to TRBJ2-1, with TRBD2 matching 10 bases. The CDR3 sequence is 16 residues long. The V segment lost 3 bases and the J segment 2 bases; nucleotides outside the gene matches: 4. Per germline, CDR1 SGHTA and CDR2 FQGNSA. The DNA of the CDR3 is TGTGCCAGCAGCTTGCTAGCGGGGGAAACCTACAATGAGCAGTTCTTC. It specifies CASSLLAGETYNEQFF.

CDR3 in DNA: TGCGCCAGCAGCGACACGGGCGTTGATTCACCCCTCCACTTT. As protein: CASSDTGVDSPLHF. This sequence joins TRBV4-1 and TRBJ1-6; D call uncertain. The germline V gene encodes CDR1 MGHRA and CDR2 YSYEKL. CDR3 length: 14 amino acids. V shed 5 bases and J shed 8 bases, with 13 bases lying between them.

This clone was seen a handful of times. V is TRBV4-1 and J is TRBJ1-5; D possibly corresponds to TRBD1 (6 bases). The CDR3 runs 14 residues. Trimming stripped 2 bases from V and 4 bases from J, with 9 bases between. From germline, CDR1 is MGHRA and CDR2 YSYEKL. Here the CDR3 DNA reads TGCGCCAGCAGCCAAACAGGGTGGAATCAGCCCCAGCATTTT. It encodes CASSQTGWNQPQHF.

The CDR3 coding sequence is TGCGCCAGCAGCCAAGATCAAGGGGCTAGCGGGGAGAACACAGATACGCAGTATTTT. It codes for CASSQDQGASGENTDTQYF. The J gene is TRBJ2-3, the V gene TRBV4-3; TRBD2 matches at 9 bases. J was trimmed by 2 bases and V by 0 bases; bases with no gene match: 12. The CDR3 has 19 amino acids. Germline V CDR1 and CDR2: LGHNA, YSLEER.

CDR3 DNA: TGTGCCAGCAGCTCGTCCTATTACGAGCAGTACTTC. Translated, it gives CASSSSYYEQYF. The V call is TRBV5-8, the J call TRBJ2-7; D call uncertain. Germline assignment: CDR1 SGHTS and CDR2 YDEGEE. V was trimmed by 3 bases and J by 4 bases, leaving 8 bases between them. The CDR3 contains 12 residues.

The V and J genes are TRBV4-3 and TRBJ2-4; D tentatively reads TRBD1 or TRBD2 (5 bases each). The germline gives CDR1 LGHNA, CDR2 YSLEER. V gave up 0 bases and J gave up 2 bases, with 14 bases separating them. The CDR3 length is 17 residues. The CDR3 here is CASSQDRAGTSKNIQYF. Here the CDR3 DNA reads TGCGCCAGCAGCCAAGATAGGGCCGGGACCTCCAAAAACATTCAGTACTTC.

V is TRBV11-2 and J is TRBJ1-4; D might be TRBD1 (5 bases). This CDR3 comprises 16 residues. The V end lost 5 bases, the J end lost 0 bases, and 13 bases lay between the germline ends. Germline CDR1 SGHAT, CDR2 FQNNGV. CDR3 sequence (DNA): TGTGCCAGCAGCGATAACCGGGACTCAACTAATGAAAAACTGTTTTTT. Translated, it gives CASSDNRDSTNEKLFF.

This chain links TRBV5-1 with TRBJ1-4; 9 bases line up with TRBD1. The J segment lost 8 bases and the V segment lost 3 bases, leaving 5 bases of the junction unmatched. The CDR3 is 14 amino acids. CDR1 and CDR2 (germline): SGHRS, YFSETQ. In DNA form, the CDR3 reads TGCGCCAGCAGCTGGGGACAGGGACGAGAAAAACTGTTTTTT. It specifies CASSWGQGREKLFF.

The gene calls are TRBV7-2 and TRBJ2-2; TRBD2 might be the D (5 bases). The germline V gene encodes CDR1 SGHTA and CDR2 FQGNSA. The CDR3 totals 17 residues. V was clipped by 1 base and J by 4 bases, with 16 bases between them. CDR3 residues: CASSLVSDLASTGELFF. The CDR3 DNA reads as TGTGCCAGCAGCTTAGTTTCGGACTTAGCGAGCACCGGGGAGCTGTTTTTT.

The chain employs TRBV7-8 and TRBJ1-4; TRBD1 agrees at 7 bases. Trimming at V came to 5 bases and at J to 4 bases, leaving 10 bases not matched to a gene. Germline V gene lookup returns CDR1 SGHVS and CDR2 FQNEAQ. The CDR3 totals 16 residues. The CDR3: CASSPEFRGSNEKLFF. CDR3 nucleotide sequence: TGTGCCAGCAGCCCGGAATTCAGGGGGAGTAATGAAAAACTGTTTTTT.

The chain uses TRBV7-8 and TRBJ2-7; D could derive from TRBD1 or TRBD2 (5 bases each). This CDR3 is built from 15 residues. The germline V gene encodes CDR1 SGHVS and CDR2 FQNEAQ. The V and J ends lost 6 bases and 0 bases respectively, with 15 bases between them. CDR3 DNA sequence: TGTGCCAGCAGGTTTCTCCCAGGGAGCTCCTACGAGCAGTACTTC. Protein product: CASRFLPGSSYEQYF.

V gene TRBV5-1 combines with J gene TRBJ2-1; D uncertain. The V gene lost 5 bases and the J gene lost 3 bases, with 12 bases spanning the gap. The CDR3 contains 14 residues. Germline values: CDR1 SGHRS, CDR2 YFSETQ. The CDR3 DNA is TGCGCCAGCAGTATCTCGACGGACTACAATGAGCAGTTCTTC. This codes for CASSISTDYNEQFF.

This chain uses TRBV2 with TRBJ2-6; no firm D call. This CDR3 contains 15 residues. V lost 1 base and J lost 0, with 4 bases in between. Germline V CDR1 and CDR2: SNHLY, FYNNEI. CDR3 region: CASSEVRSGANVLTF. CDR3 nucleotides: TGTGCCAGCAGTGAAGTACGCTCTGGGGCCAACGTCCTGACTTTC. The variable domain in full, with the rest retrieved from reference TRBV2 and TRBJ2-6, is EPEVTQTPSHQVTQMGQEVILRCVPISNHLYFYWYRQILGQKVEFLVSFYNNEISEKSEIFDDQFSVERPDGSNFTLKIRSTKLEDSAMYFCASSEVRSGANVLTFGAGSRLTVL.

This clone was found once. This chain joins TRBV5-4 and TRBJ2-5; D not resolved. The germline gives CDR1 SGHNT, CDR2 YYREEE (reference sequence). V shed 0 bases and J shed 3 bases, with 6 bases lying between them. This CDR3 is 13 amino acids long. For the CDR3, the DNA is TGTGCCAGCAGCTTGGCACATGAAGAGACCCAGTACTTC. Protein: CASSLAHEETQYF.

The chain has TRBV14 and TRBJ1-2; possibly TRBD1 for D (6 bases). With 5 bases removed from V and 4 bases from J, the gap between germline ends came to 14 bases. In germline, CDR1 is SGHDN, CDR2 FVKESK. The CDR3 spans 14 residues. The CDR3 spells CASSTGIWGYGYTF. The CDR3 bases are TGTGCCAGCAGCACAGGGATTTGGGGCTATGGCTACACCTTC.

The chain uses TRBV7-9 and TRBJ2-5, with 8 bases lining up with TRBD1. Germline V gene data show CDR1 as SEHNR and CDR2 as FQNEAQ (reference sequence). J lost 0 bases, V lost 3 bases, and 6 bases had no gene match. This CDR3 comprises 16 residues. The chain's CDR3 is CASSLGTGSYQETQYF. The CDR3 DNA sequence: TGTGCCAGCAGCTTGGGGACAGGATCGTACCAAGAGACCCAGTACTTC.

This chain joins TRBV7-9 and TRBJ2-3, with TRBD1 matching 8 bases. The CDR3 consists of 17 residues. CDR1 and CDR2 (germline): SEHNR, FQNEAQ (reference sequence). The ends lost 5 bases at V and 0 bases at J; junction bases unmatched: 10. CDR3 loop: CASSPIGQGPSTDTQYF. CDR3 coding DNA: TGTGCCAGCAGCCCCATAGGACAGGGCCCTAGCACAGATACGCAGTATTTT.

J is TRBJ2-3 and V is TRBV28; no clear D gene. Trimming stripped 10 bases from V and 5 bases from J, with 10 bases between. This CDR3 spans 11 amino acids. CDR1 and CDR2 (germline): MDHEN, SYDVKM. The CDR3 DNA reads TGTGCCACCGAACAGATAGATACGCAGTATTTT. Translation gives CATEQIDTQYF.